The 15 T cell receptor beta chains below all came from one sample that was sequenced in a study of blood T cells in healthy people across ages. PCR was performed a second time for roughly 6 to 12 cycles using a sample-barcoded 5' primer and a J-beta primer mix. MiXCR, applied by TCRdb to the 5' RACE reads, yields one record per CDR3 protein. The table lists about 570,000 distinct CDR3 sequences, 27% of them singletons. Sequencing input: blood. These receptors were collected from a woman in her sixties or seventies in good health.

The chain links TRBV29-1 to TRBJ2-3; TRBD2 agrees at 16 bases. The germline CDR1 and CDR2 sequences are SQVTM and ANQGSEA. V trimming: 6 bases; J trimming: 3 bases; junction bases outside the gene matches: 3. This CDR3 contains 15 residues. The CDR3 DNA follows: TGCAGCGTGGGGACTAGCGGGGGGGAAACAGATACGCAGTATTTT. Its protein is CSVGTSGGETDTQYF.

This clonotype was observed a few times. V is TRBV20-1 and J is TRBJ2-3, with 7 bases matching TRBD2. The CDR3 has 15 amino acids. Germline-derived CDR1 and CDR2 are DFQATT and SNEGSKA (reference sequence). V trimming: 4 bases; J trimming: 2 bases; junction bases outside the gene matches: 9. In nucleotides, the CDR3 is TGCAGTGCTACCCGAGCAACTAGCGCCACAGATACGCAGTATTTT. This translates into CSATRATSATDTQYF.

This sequence joins TRBV11-2 and TRBJ2-3; D may correspond to TRBD1 or TRBD2 (5 bases each). CDR1 and CDR2 from the germline V gene are SGHAT and FQNNGV. The CDR3 sequence is 17 residues long. V shed 3 bases and J shed 3 bases, with 19 bases lying between them. CDR3 coding DNA: TGTGCCAGCAGCTTCCTTCCCAGCCGGGGCGGAACAGATACGCAGTATTTT. Its translation: CASSFLPSRGGTDTQYF. Full variable domain (missing parts from reference TRBV11-2 and TRBJ2-3): EAGVAQSPRYKIIEKRQSVAFWCNPISGHATLYWYQQILGQGPKLLIQFQNNGVVDDSQLPKDRFSAERLKGVDSTLKIQPAKLEDSAVYLCASSFLPSRGGTDTQYFGPGTRLTVL.

This clonotype was seen a single time. This chain links TRBV5-1 with TRBJ2-4; D not certain. Trimming pared 4 bases from V and 0 bases from J, leaving 14 bases between. This CDR3 spans 16 amino acids. Germline V gene data show CDR1 as SGHRS and CDR2 as YFSETQ. For the CDR3, the DNA is TGCGCCAGCAGCCGCCAACCCGACCCAGCCAAAAACATTCAGTACTTC. Encoded protein: CASSRQPDPAKNIQYF.

The chain carries TRBV5-1 and TRBJ2-5; perhaps TRBD2 as D (6 bases). V lost 7 bases to trimming and J lost 5 bases, with 15 bases between them. Germline assignment: CDR1 SGHRS and CDR2 YFSETQ. This CDR3 has 13 amino acids. The chain's CDR3 is CASSMEGYETQYF. The CDR3 coding sequence is TGCGCCAGCTCAATGGAGGGTTATGAGACCCAGTACTTC.

The rearrangement joins TRBV29-1 to TRBJ2-5; the D is unclear. Between the trimmed V and J ends, which lost 6 bases and 5 bases, there was a span of 13 bases. The CDR3 has 12 residues. Germline V gene lookup returns CDR1 SQVTM and CDR2 ANQGSEA. The CDR3 DNA is TGCAGCGTCCTTACAGTCTACGAGACCCAGTACTTC. Protein: CSVLTVYETQYF. Together with reference TRBV29-1 and TRBJ2-5, the CDR3 gives the full variable domain: SAVISQKPSRDICQRGTSLTIQCQVDSQVTMMFWYRQQPGQSLTLIATANQGSEATYESGFVIDKFPISRPNLTFSTLTVSNMSPEDSSIYLCSVLTVYETQYFGPGTRLLVL.

The CDR3 bases are TGTGCCAGCCGGACTAGCGGGGGGGCAAAGAATGAGCAGTTCTTC. This encodes CASRTSGGAKNEQFF. The gene calls are TRBV6-4 and TRBJ2-1; 15 bases line up with TRBD2. In germline, CDR1 is MRHNA, CDR2 SNTAGT. There are 15 residues in the CDR3. V shed 8 bases and J 7 bases; nucleotides not matched to a gene: 6.

This clonotype was seen a few times. The chain recombines TRBV6-6 with TRBJ2-1; 16 nucleotides match TRBD2. Per germline, CDR1 MNHNY and CDR2 SVGAGI (reference sequence). The V segment lost 1 base and the J segment 8 bases; nucleotides outside the gene matches: 8. This CDR3 is built from 18 residues. The CDR3 region has the DNA TGTGCCAGCAGTTACTTAGGGACTAGCGGGGGGGCCCTCGATGAGCAGTTCTTC. Protein sequence: CASSYLGTSGGALDEQFF.

For the CDR3, the DNA is TGCAGTGCTAGCCCCCAGGAGGCCCCGTATGGTACCCTCCACTTT. Its translation is CSASPQEAPYGTLHF. The chain recombines TRBV20-1 with TRBJ1-6; D ambiguous. CDR1 and CDR2 (germline): DFQATT, SNEGSKA (reference sequence). This CDR3 spans 15 amino acids. Trimming took 3 bases from V and 14 from J, leaving 23 bases between them.

The chain links TRBV30 to TRBJ2-1, with 9 nucleotides matching TRBD1. The end of the DNA is better explained by TRBJ2-7, so the J call may be wrong. Germline V gives CDR1 GTSNPN, CDR2 SVGIG (reference sequence). The CDR3 runs 12 residues. CDR3 amino acids: CATGQGKTEQYF. The CDR3 coding sequence is TGTGCCACGGGACAGGGAAAGACCGAGCAGTACTTC.

The chain joins TRBV7-2 to TRBJ1-1, with D unresolved. Trimming pared 5 bases from V and 7 bases from J, leaving 11 bases between. This CDR3 comprises 12 residues. Germline CDR1 SGHTA, CDR2 FQGNSA. The CDR3 DNA is TGTGCCAGCAGCCGAGGAAGAGTTGAAGCTTTCTTT. This sequence encodes CASSRGRVEAFF.

The genes are TRBV3-1 and TRBJ2-4; unclear D gene. The CDR3 has 12 residues. Germline CDR1 reads LGHDT; CDR2 reads YNNKEL (reference sequence). V lost 5 bases and J 6 bases, leaving 8 bases between the germline ends. This chain's CDR3 is CASSETRNIQYF. The CDR3 DNA follows: TGTGCCAGCAGCGAAACCAGAAACATTCAGTACTTC.

This clonotype has more than one count but fewer than ten. This rearrangement joins TRBV4-1 to TRBJ2-7, with D maybe TRBD1 (6 bases). The CDR3 covers 15 residues. Germline V gene data show CDR1 as MGHRA and CDR2 as YSYEKL. The V and J ends lost 0 bases and 1 base respectively, with 10 bases between them. The CDR3 sequence is CASSQDHRESYEQYF. The DNA of the CDR3 is TGCGCCAGCAGCCAAGATCACAGGGAATCCTACGAGCAGTACTTC.

To note about this clonotype: Since a much larger clone is just one base distant, this may be a read error. Because the CDR3 is missing its conserved closing phenylalanine or tryptophan, this is likely a read error. The genes are TRBV5-1 and TRBJ2-5, with D hard to call. Trimming left V 6 bases short and J 1 base short, with 4 bases between. This CDR3 has 11 residues. CDR1 and CDR2 from the germline V gene are SGHRS and YFSETQ. In nucleotides, the CDR3 is TGCGCCAGCAAAGCCCAAGAGACCCAGTACCTC. Protein product: CASKAQETQYL.

This clonotype has only a few counts. The chain couples TRBV27 to TRBJ1-1; perhaps TRBD1 as D (6 bases). V lost 4 bases and J lost 7, with 25 bases in between. From germline, CDR1 is MNHEY and CDR2 SMNVEV (reference sequence). CDR3 length: 17 residues. For the CDR3, the DNA is TGTGCCAGCAGTTCCATCAGGACAGCCCAGTTCCCTCGTGAAGCTTTCTTT. Translation: CASSSIRTAQFPREAFF.